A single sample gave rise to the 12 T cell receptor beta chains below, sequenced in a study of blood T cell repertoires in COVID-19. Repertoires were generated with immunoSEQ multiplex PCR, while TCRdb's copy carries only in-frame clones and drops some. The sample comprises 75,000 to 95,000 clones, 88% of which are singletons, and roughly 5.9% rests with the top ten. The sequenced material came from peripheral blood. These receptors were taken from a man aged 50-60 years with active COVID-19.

The CDR3 DNA reads TGTGCCAGCAGCCCTGGGACTAGCGGGTACACAGATACGCAGTATTTT. Translated, it gives CASSPGTSGYTDTQYF. This chain joins TRBV9 and TRBJ2-3; 12 bases agree with TRBD2. The V and J ends lost 4 bases and 2 bases, in that order; junction bases with no gene match: 5. Germline CDR1 is SGDLS and CDR2 is YYNGEE. CDR3 length: 16 residues.

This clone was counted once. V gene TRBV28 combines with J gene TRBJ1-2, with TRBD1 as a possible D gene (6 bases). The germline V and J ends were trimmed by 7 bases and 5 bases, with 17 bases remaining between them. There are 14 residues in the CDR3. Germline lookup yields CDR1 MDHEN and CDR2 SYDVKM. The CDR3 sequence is CASTTSQGRYGYTF. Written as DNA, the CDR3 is TGTGCCAGCACCACTAGTCAGGGGCGGTATGGCTACACCTTC.

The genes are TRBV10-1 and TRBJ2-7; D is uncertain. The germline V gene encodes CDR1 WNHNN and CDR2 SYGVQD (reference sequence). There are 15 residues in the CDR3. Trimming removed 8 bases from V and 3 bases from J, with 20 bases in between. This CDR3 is CASSPNQEPFYEQYF. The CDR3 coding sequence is TGCGCCAGCTCACCGAACCAGGAACCTTTCTACGAGCAGTACTTC.

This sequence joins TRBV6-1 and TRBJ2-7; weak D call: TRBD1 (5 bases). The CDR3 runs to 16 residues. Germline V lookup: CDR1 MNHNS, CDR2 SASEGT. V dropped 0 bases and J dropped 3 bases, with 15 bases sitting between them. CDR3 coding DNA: TGTGCCAGCAGTGAAGCGGGGCGGAACAGCCACTACGAGCAGTACTTC. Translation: CASSEAGRNSHYEQYF.

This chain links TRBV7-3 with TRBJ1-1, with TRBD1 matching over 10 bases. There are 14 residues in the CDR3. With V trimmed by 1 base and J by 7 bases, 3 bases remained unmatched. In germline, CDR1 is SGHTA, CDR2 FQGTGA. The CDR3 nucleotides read TGTGCCAGCAGCTTAATGAGGGACAGGGGTGAAGCTTTCTTT. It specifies CASSLMRDRGEAFF.

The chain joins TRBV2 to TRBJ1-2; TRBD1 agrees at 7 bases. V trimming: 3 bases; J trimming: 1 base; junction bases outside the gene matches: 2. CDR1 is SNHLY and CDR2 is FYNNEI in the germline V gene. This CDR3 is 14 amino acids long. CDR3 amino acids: CASSDRGINYGYTF. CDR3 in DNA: TGTGCCAGCAGTGACAGGGGGATTAACTATGGCTACACCTTC.

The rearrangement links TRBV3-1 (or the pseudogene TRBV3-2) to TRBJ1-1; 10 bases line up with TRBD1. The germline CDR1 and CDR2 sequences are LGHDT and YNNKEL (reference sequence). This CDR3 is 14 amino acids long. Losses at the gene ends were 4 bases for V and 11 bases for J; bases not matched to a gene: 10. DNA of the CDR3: TGTGCCAGCAGCCCCGACAGGGGGCTGGCAAGGGCTTTCTTT. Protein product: CASSPDRGLARAFF.

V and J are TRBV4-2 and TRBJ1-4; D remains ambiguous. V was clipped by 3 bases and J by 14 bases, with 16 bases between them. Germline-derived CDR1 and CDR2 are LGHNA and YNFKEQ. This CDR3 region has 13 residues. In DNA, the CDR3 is TGTGCCAGCAGCCAGACGGGAGATCCGCCTCTGTTTTTT. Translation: CASSQTGDPPLFF.

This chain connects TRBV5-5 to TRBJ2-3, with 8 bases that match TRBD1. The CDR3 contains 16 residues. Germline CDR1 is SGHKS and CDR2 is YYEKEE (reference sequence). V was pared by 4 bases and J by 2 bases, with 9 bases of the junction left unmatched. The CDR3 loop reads CASSPVAGGFTDTQYF. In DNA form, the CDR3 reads TGTGCCAGCAGCCCCGTGGCAGGGGGCTTCACAGATACGCAGTATTTT.

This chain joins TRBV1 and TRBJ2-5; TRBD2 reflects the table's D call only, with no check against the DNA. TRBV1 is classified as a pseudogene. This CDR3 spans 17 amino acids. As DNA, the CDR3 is TGCACCAGCAGCCAAGAACCCCGTCGGGGGTTCCAAGAGACCCAGTACTTC. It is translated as CTSSQEPRRGFQETQYF.

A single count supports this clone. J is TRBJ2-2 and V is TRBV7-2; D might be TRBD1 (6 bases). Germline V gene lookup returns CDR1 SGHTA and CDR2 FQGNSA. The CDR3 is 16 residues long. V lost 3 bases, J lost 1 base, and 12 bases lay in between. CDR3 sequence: CASSFQGRLNTGELFF. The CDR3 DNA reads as TGTGCCAGCAGCTTCCAGGGGCGCCTGAACACCGGGGAGCTGTTTTTT. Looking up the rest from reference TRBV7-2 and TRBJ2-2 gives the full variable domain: GAGVSQSPSNKVTEKGKDVELRCDPISGHTALYWYRQSLGQGLEFLIYFQGNSAPDKSGLPSDRFSAERTGGSVSTLTIQRTQQEDSAVYLCASSFQGRLNTGELFFGEGSRLTVL.

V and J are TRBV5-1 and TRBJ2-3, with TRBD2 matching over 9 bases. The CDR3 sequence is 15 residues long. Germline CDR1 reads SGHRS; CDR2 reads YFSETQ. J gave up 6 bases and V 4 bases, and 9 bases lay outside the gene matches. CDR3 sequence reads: CASSPQAGGADTQYF. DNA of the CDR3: TGCGCCAGCAGCCCGCAAGCGGGGGGCGCCGATACGCAGTATTTT.